Below, one TCR beta chain is given with its context. TCRdb reanalysed the RT-PCR reads using MiXCR and keeps one entry per CDR3 protein. The table lists 150,000 to 250,000 distinct CDR3 sequences, 41% of them singletons. These data are taken from a study of patients and donors after allogeneic stem cell transplantation. The source of this sequence is a human donor who was either an allogeneic HSCT recipient or a stem cell or donor lymphocyte infusion donor (not recorded which). It is not recorded whose cells these are; they may come from a transplant donor. Sequencing was carried out using blood, either unsorted or a sorted T cell fraction (not recorded which).

The CDR3 here is CSASVMNTEAFF. DNA for the CDR3: TGCAGTGCGAGCGTCATGAACACTGAAGCTTTCTTT. V is TRBV20-1 and J is TRBJ1-1; no clear D. Germline CDR1 reads DFQATT; CDR2 reads SNEGSKA (reference sequence). V lost 6 bases, J lost 0 bases, and 8 bases lay in between. The length of the CDR3 is 12 residues.